The 19 T cell receptor beta chains in this list originate from one sample, sequenced in a study of T cells after posttransplantation cyclophosphamide (TCRdb year 2016). The treatment or condition label for this specimen denotes: high-dose cyclophosphamide on days +3 and +4 as single-agent GVHD prophylaxis. For conditioning, the PTCy patients got busulfan and fludarabine, then a related or unrelated marrow graft, followed by cyclophosphamide on days +3 and +4. The library was generated by the immunoSEQ multiplex PCR assay. This immuneACCESS table, as held by TCRdb, lists in-frame sequences with V and J called but not all clones. Of the missing ones, under half trace to an unresolved V gene in checked studies; the others have no known cause. For this sample the table gives a few thousand clones, of which nearly 85% were detected only once. The ten largest clonotypes hold less than 7.5% of the sample.

This specimen consisted of CD4+ T cells sorted from blood, obtained almost 250 days after a stem cell transplant with posttransplant cyclophosphamide. The source is a male patient in his 30s who received an allogeneic stem cell transplant from a related donor, was CMV-positive, and had no GVHD. Once a transplant has taken place, some T cells may be donor derived.

The chain is built from TRBV6-1 and TRBJ2-5; TRBD2 matches at 12 bases. The CDR3 contains 16 residues. Trimming cost V 4 bases and J 4 bases; bases outside gene matches: 7. Germline lookup yields CDR1 MNHNS and CDR2 SASEGT. In DNA form, the CDR3 reads TGTGCCAGCAGTGTAACTAGCGGGAGGATGTTAGAGACCCAGTACTTC. It codes for CASSVTSGRMLETQYF.

The V call is TRBV29-1, the J call TRBJ1-2; tentatively, D is TRBD1 (6 bases). V was pared by 8 bases and J by 3 bases, with 13 bases between. CDR1 and CDR2 from the germline V gene are SQVTM and ANQGSEA. The CDR3 consists of 12 residues. The CDR3 loop is CSTGGQDYGYTF. The CDR3 nucleotides read TGCAGCACGGGGGGGCAGGACTATGGCTACACCTTC.

The chain is built from TRBV10-3 and TRBJ2-5; TRBD2 matches at 10 bases. The closer fit of TRBJ2-7 to the DNA end suggests the J call may be wrong. Germline V gene lookup returns CDR1 ENHRY and CDR2 SYGVKD. The CDR3 length is 14 residues. The CDR3, as DNA: TGTGCCACCGCCGGGACTAGCGCTACTTACGAGCAGTACTTC. Amino acids: CATAGTSATYEQYF.

The rearrangement links TRBV7-2 to TRBJ1-3; 8 bases are a match to TRBD1. Trimming removed 3 bases from V and 1 base from J; junction bases left unmatched: 5. This CDR3 comprises 16 residues. Per germline, CDR1 SGHTA and CDR2 FQGNSA. The CDR3 reads CASSLDRVVSGNTIYF. The CDR3 bases are TGTGCCAGCAGCTTGGACAGGGTAGTTTCTGGAAACACCATATATTTT.

The genes are TRBV15 and TRBJ2-1; 8 bases align to TRBD2. CDR1 and CDR2 from the germline V gene are LNHNV and YYDKDF (reference sequence). The CDR3 runs to 16 residues. After removal of 2 bases from V and 6 bases from J, the junction contained 9 bases not matched to a gene. As DNA, the CDR3 is TGTGCCACCAGCAGACCTACTAGCGGTCGGCCCAATGAGCAGTTCTTC. Translating gives CATSRPTSGRPNEQFF.

This clone is classed as large (0.1 to 1%). This sample also contains other DNA sequences that code for the same CDR3. The chain links TRBV5-4 to TRBJ2-2; TRBD2 matches 8 bases. J was trimmed by 7 bases and V by 2 bases; bases with no gene match: 7. The germline V gene has CDR1 SGHNT and CDR2 YYREEE (reference sequence). The CDR3 is 15 residues long. CDR3 region: CASSLGRGVGGELFF. Written as DNA, the CDR3 is TGTGCCAGCAGCTTAGGGCGGGGGGTCGGCGGGGAGCTGTTTTTT. Together with reference TRBV5-4 and TRBJ2-2, the CDR3 gives the full variable domain: ETGVTQSPTHLIKTRGQQVTLRCSSQSGHNTVSWYQQALGQGPQFIFQYYREEENGRGNFPPRFSGLQFPNYSSELNVNALELDDSALYLCASSLGRGVGGELFFGEGSRLTVL.

The chain employs TRBV27 and TRBJ2-3; tentative D call: TRBD2 (6 bases). CDR3 size: 16 residues. Looked up from germline, CDR1 is MNHEY and CDR2 is SMNVEV (reference sequence). V dropped 7 bases and J dropped 2 bases, with 19 bases sitting between them. The CDR3 sequence is CASKPFAGPFTDTQYF. CDR3 coding DNA: TGTGCCAGCAAGCCCTTTGCGGGACCCTTCACAGATACGCAGTATTTT.

This chain uses TRBV4-2 with TRBJ2-7; 9 nucleotides match TRBD2. J lost 4 bases, V lost 5 bases, and 18 bases had no gene match. This CDR3 is 18 amino acids long. Per the germline V gene, CDR1 is LGHNA and CDR2 is YNFKEQ. In DNA form, the CDR3 reads TGTGCCAGCAGCGTTAAGTGGGCAGCGGGGGGAGATTCTTACGAGCAGTACTTC. It yields the protein CASSVKWAAGGDSYEQYF.

The rearrangement links TRBV29-1 to TRBJ1-1; no definite D call. Trimming took off 1 base at V and 2 bases at J, with 17 bases between the two ends. The CDR3 length is 16 residues. Germline V gene data show CDR1 as SQVTM and CDR2 as ANQGSEA. This CDR3 is CSVEGAYLNSNTEAFF. The CDR3 bases are TGCAGCGTTGAAGGGGCCTACCTAAATTCAAACACTGAAGCTTTCTTT.

The chain uses TRBV7-2 and TRBJ2-3, with TRBD2 matching 9 bases. The germline gives CDR1 SGHTA, CDR2 FQGNSA. The trim removed 1 base at V and 6 bases at J, leaving 8 bases unmatched. The length of the CDR3 is 16 residues. CDR3 bases: TGTGCCAGCAGCTTAGTCCGGCGGGGGGGCCCGGATACGCAGTATTTT. This translates into CASSLVRRGGPDTQYF.

V gene TRBV6-1 combines with J gene TRBJ2-1; 16 positions agree with TRBD2. Germline trimming cut 8 bases from V and 7 bases from J; bases unmatched to any gene: 2. Germline V CDR1 and CDR2: MNHNS, SASEGT. The CDR3 is 14 amino acids. DNA for the CDR3: TGTGCCAGCGGGACTAGCGGGGGGGGGAATGAGCAGTTCTTC. The encoded protein is CASGTSGGGNEQFF.

The chain joins TRBV7-3 to TRBJ2-2, with a tentative D call TRBD2 (6 bases). Germline V gene sequence: CDR1 SGHTA, CDR2 FQGTGA. V lost 0 bases and J lost 5, with 13 bases in between. This CDR3 spans 16 amino acids. The chain's CDR3 is CASSLTSGYTTGELFF. The CDR3 DNA is TGTGCCAGCAGCTTAACTAGCGGTTATACTACCGGGGAGCTGTTTTTT. The entire variable domain, with the rest obtained from reference TRBV7-3 and TRBJ2-2, is as follows: GAGVSQTPSNKVTEKGKYVELRCDPISGHTALYWYRQSLGQGPEFLIYFQGTGAADDSGLPNDRFFAVRPEGSVSTLKIQRTERGDSAVYLCASSLTSGYTTGELFFGEGSRLTVL.

The CDR3 loop is CASSPGGSSYNEQFF. The CDR3 region has the DNA TGTGCCAGCAGCCCCGGAGGGAGCTCCTACAATGAGCAGTTCTTC. The chain links TRBV7-2 to TRBJ2-1; D may be TRBD2 (6 bases). Germline V lookup: CDR1 SGHTA, CDR2 FQGNSA. V lost 5 bases to trimming and J lost 0 bases, with 11 bases between them. The CDR3 consists of 15 residues.

This chain links TRBV19 with TRBJ2-2; a weak D match, TRBD1 (5 bases). Trimming took 6 bases from V and 6 from J, leaving 14 bases between them. CDR1 LNHDA and CDR2 SQIVND come from the germline V gene (reference sequence). This CDR3 comprises 14 residues. Here the CDR3 reads CASSPTRVSGELFF. CDR3 nucleotide sequence: TGTGCCAGTAGCCCCACCAGGGTATCCGGGGAGCTGTTTTTT.

The chain uses TRBV6-6 and TRBJ1-5; 8 bases match TRBD1. V shed 3 bases and J 7 bases; nucleotides not matched to a gene: 8. The germline V gene encodes CDR1 MNHNY and CDR2 SVGAGI (reference sequence). This CDR3 contains 15 residues. The CDR3 loop is CASSYTGQGSQPQHF. As DNA, the CDR3 is TGTGCCAGCAGTTATACAGGACAGGGAAGCCAGCCCCAGCATTTT.

J is TRBJ2-5 and V is TRBV7-9; no clear D gene. This CDR3 comprises 12 residues. V was shortened by 4 bases and J by 0 bases, with 3 bases between the two germline ends. CDR1 and CDR2 from the germline V gene are SEHNR and FQNEAQ (reference sequence). CDR3 loop: CASSSNQETQYF. The CDR3, as DNA: TGTGCCAGCAGCTCCAACCAAGAGACCCAGTACTTC.

V gene TRBV5-5 combines with J gene TRBJ1-2, with a tentative D call TRBD1 (6 bases). V lost 4 bases and J lost 5, with 12 bases in between. Germline V gene data show CDR1 as SGHKS and CDR2 as YYEKEE (reference sequence). The CDR3 is 13 amino acids. The CDR3, as DNA: TGTGCCAGCAGCCTTACAGGGAGTTATGGCTACACCTTC. This encodes CASSLTGSYGYTF.

The count of this clone is one. The chain joins TRBV7-9 to TRBJ1-2, with 7 bases fitting TRBD1. Germline V lookup: CDR1 SEHNR, CDR2 FQNEAQ (reference sequence). CDR3 size: 13 residues. V trimming: 4 bases; J trimming: 2 bases; junction bases outside the gene matches: 1. This CDR3 reads CASSSQGNYGYTF. The CDR3 DNA follows: TGTGCCAGCAGCTCACAGGGGAACTATGGCTACACCTTC.

The chain carries TRBV7-2 and TRBJ2-5; TRBD1 aligns across 12 bases. CDR3 length: 16 amino acids. Germline CDR1 reads SGHTA; CDR2 reads FQGNSA. J was trimmed by 5 bases and V by 5 bases; bases with no gene match: 9. CDR3 sequence: CASSTGTGGFWETQYF. The CDR3 bases are TGTGCCAGCAGCACCGGGACAGGGGGCTTCTGGGAGACCCAGTACTTC.